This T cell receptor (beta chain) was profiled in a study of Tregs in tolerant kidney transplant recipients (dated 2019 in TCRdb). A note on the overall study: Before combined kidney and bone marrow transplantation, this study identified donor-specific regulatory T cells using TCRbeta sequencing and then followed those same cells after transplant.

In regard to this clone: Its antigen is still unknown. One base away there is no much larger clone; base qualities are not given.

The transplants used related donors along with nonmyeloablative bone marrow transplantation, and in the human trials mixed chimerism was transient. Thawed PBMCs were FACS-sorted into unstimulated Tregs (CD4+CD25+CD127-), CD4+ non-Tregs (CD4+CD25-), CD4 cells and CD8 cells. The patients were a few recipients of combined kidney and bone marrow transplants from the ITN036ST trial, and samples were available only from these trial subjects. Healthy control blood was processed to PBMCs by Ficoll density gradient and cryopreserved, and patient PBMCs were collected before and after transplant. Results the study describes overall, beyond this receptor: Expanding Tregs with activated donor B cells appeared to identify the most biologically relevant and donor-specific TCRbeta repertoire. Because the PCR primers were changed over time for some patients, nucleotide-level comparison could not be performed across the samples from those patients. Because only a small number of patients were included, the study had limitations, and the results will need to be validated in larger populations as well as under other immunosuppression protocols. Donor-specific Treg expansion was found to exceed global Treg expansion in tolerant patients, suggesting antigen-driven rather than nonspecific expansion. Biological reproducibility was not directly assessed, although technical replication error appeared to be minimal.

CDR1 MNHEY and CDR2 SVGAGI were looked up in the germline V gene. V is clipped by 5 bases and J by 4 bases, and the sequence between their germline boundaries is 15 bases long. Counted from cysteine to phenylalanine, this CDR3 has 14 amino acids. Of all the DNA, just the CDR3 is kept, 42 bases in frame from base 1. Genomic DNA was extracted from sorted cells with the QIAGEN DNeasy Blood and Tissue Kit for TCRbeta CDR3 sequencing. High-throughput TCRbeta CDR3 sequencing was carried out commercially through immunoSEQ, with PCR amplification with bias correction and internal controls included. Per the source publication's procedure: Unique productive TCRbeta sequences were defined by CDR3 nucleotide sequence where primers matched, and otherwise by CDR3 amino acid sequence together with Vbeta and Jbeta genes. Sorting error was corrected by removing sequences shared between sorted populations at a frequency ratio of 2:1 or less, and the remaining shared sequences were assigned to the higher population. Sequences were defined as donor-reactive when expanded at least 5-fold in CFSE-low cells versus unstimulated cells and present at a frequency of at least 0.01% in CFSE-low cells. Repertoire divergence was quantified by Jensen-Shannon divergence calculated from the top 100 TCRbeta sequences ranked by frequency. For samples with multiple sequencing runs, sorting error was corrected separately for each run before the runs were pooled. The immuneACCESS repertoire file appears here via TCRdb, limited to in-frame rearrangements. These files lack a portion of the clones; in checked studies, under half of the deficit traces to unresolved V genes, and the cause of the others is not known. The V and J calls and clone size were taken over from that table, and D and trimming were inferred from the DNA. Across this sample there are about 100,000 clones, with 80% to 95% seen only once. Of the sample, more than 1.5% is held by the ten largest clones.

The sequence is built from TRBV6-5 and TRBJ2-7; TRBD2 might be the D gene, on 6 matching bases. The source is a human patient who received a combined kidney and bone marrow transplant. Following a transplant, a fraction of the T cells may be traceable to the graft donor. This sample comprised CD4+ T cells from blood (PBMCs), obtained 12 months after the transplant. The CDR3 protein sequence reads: CASSRAGRAYEQYF. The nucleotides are TGTGCCAGCAGTAGAGCGGGCAGAGCATACGAGCAGTACTTC.